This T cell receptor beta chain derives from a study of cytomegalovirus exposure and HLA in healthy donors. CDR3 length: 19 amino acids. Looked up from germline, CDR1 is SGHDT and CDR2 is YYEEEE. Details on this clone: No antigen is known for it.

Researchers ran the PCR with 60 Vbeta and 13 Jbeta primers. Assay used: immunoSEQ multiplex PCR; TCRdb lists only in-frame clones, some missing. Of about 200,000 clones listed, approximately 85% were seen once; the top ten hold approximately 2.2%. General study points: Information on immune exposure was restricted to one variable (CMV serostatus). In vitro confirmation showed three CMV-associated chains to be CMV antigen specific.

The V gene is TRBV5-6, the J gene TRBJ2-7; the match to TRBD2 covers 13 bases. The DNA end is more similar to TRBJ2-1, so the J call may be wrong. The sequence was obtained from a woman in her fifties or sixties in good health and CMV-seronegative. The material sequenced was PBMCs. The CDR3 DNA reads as TGTGCCAGCAGCTCCCGACTAGCGGGAGGCCCAACGGGGAACAATGAGCAGTTCTTC. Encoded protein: CASSSRLAGGPTGNNEQFF.